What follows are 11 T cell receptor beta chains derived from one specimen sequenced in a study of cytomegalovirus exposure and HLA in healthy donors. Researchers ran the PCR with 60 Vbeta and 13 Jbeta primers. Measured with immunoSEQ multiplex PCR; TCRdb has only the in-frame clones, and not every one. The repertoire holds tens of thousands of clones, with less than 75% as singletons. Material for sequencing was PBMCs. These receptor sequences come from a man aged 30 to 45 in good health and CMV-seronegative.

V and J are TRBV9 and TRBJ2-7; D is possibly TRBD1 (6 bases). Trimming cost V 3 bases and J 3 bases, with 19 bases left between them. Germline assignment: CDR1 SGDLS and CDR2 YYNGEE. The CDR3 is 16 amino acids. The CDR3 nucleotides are TGTGCCAGCAGCGCAGACCCTTTGGACAGCTTCTACGAGCAGTACTTC. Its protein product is CASSADPLDSFYEQYF.

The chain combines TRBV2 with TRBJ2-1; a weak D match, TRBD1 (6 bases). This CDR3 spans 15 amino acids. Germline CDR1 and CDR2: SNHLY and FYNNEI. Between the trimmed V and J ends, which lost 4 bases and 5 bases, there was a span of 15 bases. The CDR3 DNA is TGTGCCAGCAGTGGGGGGACACACCTCGACAATGAGCAGTTCTTC. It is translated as CASSGGTHLDNEQFF.

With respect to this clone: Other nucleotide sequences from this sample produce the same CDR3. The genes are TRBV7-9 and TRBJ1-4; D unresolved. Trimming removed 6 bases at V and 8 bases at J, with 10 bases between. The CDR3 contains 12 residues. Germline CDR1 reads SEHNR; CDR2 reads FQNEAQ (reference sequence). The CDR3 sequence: CASRRAEEKLFF. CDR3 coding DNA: TGTGCCAGCAGGCGGGCGGAAGAAAAACTGTTTTTT.

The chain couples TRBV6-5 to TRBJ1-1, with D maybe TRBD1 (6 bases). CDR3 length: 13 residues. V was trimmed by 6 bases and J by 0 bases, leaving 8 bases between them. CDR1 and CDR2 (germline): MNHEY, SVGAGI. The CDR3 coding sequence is TGTGCCAGCAGACAGGGTATGAACACTGAAGCTTTCTTT. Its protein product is CASRQGMNTEAFF.

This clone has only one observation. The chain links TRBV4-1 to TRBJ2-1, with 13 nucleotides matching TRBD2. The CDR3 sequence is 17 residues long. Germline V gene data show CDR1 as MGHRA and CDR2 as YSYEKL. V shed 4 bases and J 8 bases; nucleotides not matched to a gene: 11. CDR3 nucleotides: TGCGCCAGCAGCCGGGGACTAGCGGGACCTCAGCGCGATGAGCAGTTCTTC. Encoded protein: CASSRGLAGPQRDEQFF.

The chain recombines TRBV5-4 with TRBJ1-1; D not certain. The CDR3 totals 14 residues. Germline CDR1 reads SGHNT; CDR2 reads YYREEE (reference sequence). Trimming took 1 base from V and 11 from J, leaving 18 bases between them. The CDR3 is CASSLSVRGLEAFF. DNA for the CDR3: TGTGCCAGCAGCTTGAGTGTGCGGGGTCTTGAGGCTTTCTTT.

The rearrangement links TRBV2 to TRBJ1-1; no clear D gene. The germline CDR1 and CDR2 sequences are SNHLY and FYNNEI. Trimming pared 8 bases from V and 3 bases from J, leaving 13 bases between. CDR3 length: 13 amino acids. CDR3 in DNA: TGTGCCAGCCATCTCGTAGGAGACACTGAAGCTTTCTTT. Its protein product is CASHLVGDTEAFF.

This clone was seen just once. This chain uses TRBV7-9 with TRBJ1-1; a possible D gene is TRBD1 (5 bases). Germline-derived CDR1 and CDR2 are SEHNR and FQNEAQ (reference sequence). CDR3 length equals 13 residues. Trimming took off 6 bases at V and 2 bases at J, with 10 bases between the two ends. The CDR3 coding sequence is TGTGCCAGCAGACTGACAGTTAACACTGAAGCTTTCTTT. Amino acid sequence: CASRLTVNTEAFF.

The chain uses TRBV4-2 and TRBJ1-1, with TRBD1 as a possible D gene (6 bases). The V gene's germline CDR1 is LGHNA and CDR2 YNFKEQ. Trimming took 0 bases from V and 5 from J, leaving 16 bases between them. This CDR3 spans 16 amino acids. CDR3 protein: CASSQDIRGGRTEAFF. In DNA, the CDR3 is TGTGCCAGCAGCCAAGATATACGAGGGGGTAGAACTGAAGCTTTCTTT.

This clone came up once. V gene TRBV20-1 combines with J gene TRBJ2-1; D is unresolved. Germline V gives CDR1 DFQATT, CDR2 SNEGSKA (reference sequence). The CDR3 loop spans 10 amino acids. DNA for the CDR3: TGCAGGGCCGCCCCCGATGAGCAGTTCTTC. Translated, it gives CRAAPDEQFF.

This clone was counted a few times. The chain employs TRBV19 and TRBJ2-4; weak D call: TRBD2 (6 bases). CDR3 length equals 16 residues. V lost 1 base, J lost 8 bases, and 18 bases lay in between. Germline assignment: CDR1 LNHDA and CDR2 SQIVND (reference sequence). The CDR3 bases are TGTGCCAGTAGTATAGTTCGGGGGAGATTCGGGGACATTCAGTACTTC. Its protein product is CASSIVRGRFGDIQYF.